The 4 T cell receptor beta chains given below trace back to one sample, sequenced in a study of blood T cell repertoires in COVID-19. Assay used: immunoSEQ multiplex PCR; TCRdb lists only in-frame clones, some missing. The table includes over 300,000 clones, 70% to 90% detected once. The sample was peripheral blood. The origin of the receptors is a man aged 18 to 29 who had recovered from COVID-19.

The V gene is TRBV4-3, the J gene TRBJ1-2; 8 bases match TRBD1. The V gene's germline CDR1 is LGHNA and CDR2 YSLEER. CDR3 length equals 15 residues. V gave up 1 base and J gave up 7 bases; unmatched junction bases: 8. The DNA of the CDR3 is TGCGCCAGCAGCCAAGCCAACAGGGGGTCAGCTGGCTACACCTTC. Its protein product is CASSQANRGSAGYTF.

This clone was recorded only once. The chain couples TRBV7-2 to TRBJ2-7, with 8 positions matching TRBD2. The V and J ends lost 1 base and 4 bases, in that order; junction bases with no gene match: 9. The CDR3 sequence is 16 residues long. Per the germline V gene, CDR1 is SGHTA and CDR2 is FQGNSA. CDR3 protein: CASSLDGPGGYYEQYF. CDR3 bases: TGTGCCAGCAGCTTAGATGGTCCGGGGGGGTATTACGAGCAGTACTTC.

The chain links TRBV18 to TRBJ1-1, with D tentatively TRBD1 (6 bases). With 3 bases removed from V and 1 base from J, the gap between germline ends came to 12 bases. Germline CDR1 reads KGHSH; CDR2 reads LQKENI. This CDR3 region has 15 residues. For the CDR3, the DNA is TGTGCCAGCTCACCTTACCGGACAGCGAACACTGAAGCTTTCTTT. Amino acids: CASSPYRTANTEAFF.

The CDR3 DNA reads as TGTGCCACTTCCCGTACAGGGGGCACCGGGGAGCTGTTTTTT. Its protein product is CATSRTGGTGELFF. This chain connects TRBV19 to TRBJ2-2; 8 positions match TRBD1. V trimming: 10 bases; J trimming: 4 bases; junction bases outside the gene matches: 8. The CDR3 is made up of 14 amino acids. Germline V gene sequence: CDR1 LNHDA, CDR2 SQIVND (reference sequence).